This T cell receptor (beta chain) was identified during a study of monozygotic twins with inflammatory bowel disease. Germline CDR1 SGHTA, CDR2 FQGTGA. CDR3 length: 15 amino acids. Each TCR library consumed 3,000 to 3,500 ng of total RNA. Both TCRalpha and TCRbeta cDNA were subjected to two nested PCRs lasting around 15 and 10 cycles. TCRdb reanalyzed the 5' RACE reads, giving one entry per CDR3 protein sequence and no DNA. The sample data list 150,000 or so distinct CDR3 sequences. V gene TRBV7-3 combines with J gene TRBJ2-3; TCRdb calls TRBD1, which cannot be checked without DNA. Sequences were obtained from blood. The source is a human donor with ulcerative colitis or Crohn's disease, or a healthy co-twin of an affected twin (not recorded which). The CDR3 spells CASSGQGKGTDTQYF.